This TCR beta chain was captured in a study of CD8+ T cells in alopecia areata. Stated treatment: oral pan-JAK inhibitor, 5-10 mg twice daily. PBMCs provided sorted CD4+ and CD8+ T cells. Findings and caveats of the study: It was lesional scalp, especially alopecia totalis/universalis, that showed higher clonality than normal scalp.

With respect to this clone: Its specificity is unknown.

The CDR3 spans 13 residues. Trimming cost V 6 bases and J 6 bases, with 11 bases left between them. Per the germline V gene, CDR1 is MNHNS and CDR2 is SASEGT. RNA extraction and reverse transcription yielded cDNA as sequencing template. Sequenced by immunoSEQ multiplex PCR; TCRdb stores in-frame clones only, minus some. The repertoire holds about 180,000 clones, with 53% as singletons. The chain couples TRBV6-1 to TRBJ2-2; D perhaps matches TRBD1 (6 bases). This sequence was found in a human donor with alopecia areata. The material sequenced was CD8+ T cells sorted from blood, taken at week 24, from a patient treated with tofacitinib. CDR3 protein: CASSTGFPGELFF. CDR3 in DNA: TGTGCCAGCAGCACAGGGTTTCCCGGGGAGCTGTTTTTT.